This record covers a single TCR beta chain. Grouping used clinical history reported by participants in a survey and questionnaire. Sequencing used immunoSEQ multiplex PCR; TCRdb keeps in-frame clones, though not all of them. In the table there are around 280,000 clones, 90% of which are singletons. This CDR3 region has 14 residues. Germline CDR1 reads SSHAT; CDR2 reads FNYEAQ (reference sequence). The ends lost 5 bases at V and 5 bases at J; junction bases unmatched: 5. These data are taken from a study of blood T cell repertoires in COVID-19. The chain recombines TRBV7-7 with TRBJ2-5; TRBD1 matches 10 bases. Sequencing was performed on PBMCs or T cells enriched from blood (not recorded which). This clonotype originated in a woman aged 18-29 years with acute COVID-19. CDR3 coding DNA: TGTGCCAGCAGCATAGACAGGGGGCGCGAGACCCAGTACTTC. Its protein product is CASSIDRGRETQYF. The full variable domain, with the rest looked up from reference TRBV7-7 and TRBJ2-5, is GAGVSQSPRYKVTKRGQDVTLRCDPISSHATLYWYQQALGQGPEFLTYFNYEAQPDKSGLPSDRFSAERPEGSISTLTIQRTEQRDSAMYRCASSIDRGRETQYFGPGTRLLVL.